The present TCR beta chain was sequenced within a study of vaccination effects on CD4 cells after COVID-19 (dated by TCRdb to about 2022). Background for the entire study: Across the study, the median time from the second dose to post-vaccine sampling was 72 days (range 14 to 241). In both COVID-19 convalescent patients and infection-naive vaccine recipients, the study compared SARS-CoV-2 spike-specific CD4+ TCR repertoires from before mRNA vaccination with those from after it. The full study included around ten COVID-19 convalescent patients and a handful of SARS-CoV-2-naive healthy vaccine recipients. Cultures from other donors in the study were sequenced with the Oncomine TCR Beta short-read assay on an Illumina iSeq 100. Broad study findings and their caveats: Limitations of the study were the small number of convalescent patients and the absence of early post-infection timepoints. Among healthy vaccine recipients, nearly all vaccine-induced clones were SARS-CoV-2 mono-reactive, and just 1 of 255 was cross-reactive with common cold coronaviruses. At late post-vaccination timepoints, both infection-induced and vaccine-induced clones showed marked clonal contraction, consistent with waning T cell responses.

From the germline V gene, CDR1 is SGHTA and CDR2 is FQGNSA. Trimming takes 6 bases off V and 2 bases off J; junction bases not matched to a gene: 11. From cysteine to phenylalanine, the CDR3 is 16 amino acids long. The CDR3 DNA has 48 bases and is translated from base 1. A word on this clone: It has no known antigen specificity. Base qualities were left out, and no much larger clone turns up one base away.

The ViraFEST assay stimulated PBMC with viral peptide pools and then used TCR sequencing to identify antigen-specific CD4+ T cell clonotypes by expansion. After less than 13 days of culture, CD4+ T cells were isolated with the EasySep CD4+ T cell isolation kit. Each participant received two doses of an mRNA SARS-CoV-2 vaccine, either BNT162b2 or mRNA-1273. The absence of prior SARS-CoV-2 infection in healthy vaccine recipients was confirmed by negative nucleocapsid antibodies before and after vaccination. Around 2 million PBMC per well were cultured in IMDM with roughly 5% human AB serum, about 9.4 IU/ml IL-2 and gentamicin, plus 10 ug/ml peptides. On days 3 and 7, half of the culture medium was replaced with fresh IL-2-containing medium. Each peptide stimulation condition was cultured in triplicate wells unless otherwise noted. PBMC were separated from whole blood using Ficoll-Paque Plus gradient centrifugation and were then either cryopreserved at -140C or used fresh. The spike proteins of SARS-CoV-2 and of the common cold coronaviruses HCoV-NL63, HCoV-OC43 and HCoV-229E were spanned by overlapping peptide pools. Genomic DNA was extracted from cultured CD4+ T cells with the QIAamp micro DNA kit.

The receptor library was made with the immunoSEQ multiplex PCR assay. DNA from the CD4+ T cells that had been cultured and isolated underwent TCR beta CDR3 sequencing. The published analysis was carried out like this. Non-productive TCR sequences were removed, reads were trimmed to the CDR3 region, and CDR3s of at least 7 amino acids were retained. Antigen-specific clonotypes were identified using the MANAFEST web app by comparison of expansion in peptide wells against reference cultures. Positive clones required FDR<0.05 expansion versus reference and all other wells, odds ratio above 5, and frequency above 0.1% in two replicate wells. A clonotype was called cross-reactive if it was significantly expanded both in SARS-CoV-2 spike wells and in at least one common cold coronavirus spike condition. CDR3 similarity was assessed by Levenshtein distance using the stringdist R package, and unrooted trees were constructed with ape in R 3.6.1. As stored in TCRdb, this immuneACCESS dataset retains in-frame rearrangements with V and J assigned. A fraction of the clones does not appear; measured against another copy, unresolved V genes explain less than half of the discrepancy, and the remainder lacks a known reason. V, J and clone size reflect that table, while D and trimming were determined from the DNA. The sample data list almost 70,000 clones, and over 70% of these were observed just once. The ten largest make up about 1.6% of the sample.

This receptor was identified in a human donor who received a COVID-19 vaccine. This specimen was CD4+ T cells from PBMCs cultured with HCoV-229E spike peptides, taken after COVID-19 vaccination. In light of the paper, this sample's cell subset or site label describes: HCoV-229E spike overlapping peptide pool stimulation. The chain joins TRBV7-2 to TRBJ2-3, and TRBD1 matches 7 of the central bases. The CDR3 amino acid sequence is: CASRTGLTGYTDTQYF. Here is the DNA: TGTGCCAGCAGGACAGGTCTGACAGGGTACACAGATACGCAGTATTTT.